Ten or more counts support the clone carrying this T cell receptor (beta chain). The data derive from a study of T cells in Graves' hyperthyroidism and ophthalmopathy. Amplification targeted TCR beta CDR3 regions from RNA transcripts. Using the HTBI primer set, a first-round RT-PCR was run on the TCR CDR3. Each CDR3 protein gets one entry after TCRdb re-called the multiplex PCR reads with MiXCR. The sample consists of a few hundred thousand distinct CDR3 sequences, more than 20% of them appearing once. The CDR3 extends over 13 amino acids. The J segment lost 6 bases and the V segment lost 6 bases, leaving 8 bases of the junction unmatched. Germline V gene sequence: CDR1 MNHNS, CDR2 SASEGT.

The receptor was derived from a man aged 18 to 30 with Graves' hyperthyroidism. Sequencing was done on a sample of blood. This chain links TRBV6-1 with TRBJ2-7, with TRBD1 matching over 7 bases. The CDR3 sequence is CASSPTGTGEQYF. DNA of the CDR3: TGTGCCAGCAGCCCGACAGGGACGGGCGAGCAGTACTTC.